This T cell receptor (beta chain) was sequenced in a study of blood T cell repertoires in COVID-19. Study background: PBMCs, B-cell-depleted T cells, or T cells were the source of the cDNA or gDNA that made up the material.

In the source study's methods: Amplification of reference gene primers provided the estimated nucleated cell counts. The repertoire was sequenced with immunoSEQ multiplex PCR; TCRdb's copy has only in-frame clones and lacks some. V, J and clone size reflect that table, while D and trimming were determined from the DNA. The sample has about 190,000 clones, about 86% seen once. What was sequenced was PBMCs or T cells enriched from blood (not recorded which). The receptor comes from a woman aged 40 to 49 in a cohort exposed to, infected with or recovered from COVID-19 (not recorded which).

CDR3: CAISGGAGYGYTF. The CDR3, as DNA: TGTGCCATATCAGGGGGCGCGGGCTATGGCTACACCTTC. This chain links TRBV10-3 with TRBJ1-2; TRBD1 matches at 8 bases. The V gene's germline CDR1 is ENHRY and CDR2 SYGVKD. J gave up 4 bases and V 9 bases, and 7 bases lay outside the gene matches. The CDR3 length is 13 residues.